A single sample is the source of the 21 T cell receptor beta chains below, sequenced in a study of blood T cell repertoires in COVID-19. Assay: immunoSEQ multiplex PCR; the TCRdb copy retains only in-frame clones and omits some. This table holds a few hundred thousand clones, roughly nine tenths found once. The material sequenced was PBMCs or T cells enriched from blood (not recorded which). Source of these receptors: a man younger than 30 who had recovered from COVID-19.

J is TRBJ1-2 and V is TRBV20-1; 9 bases match TRBD1. CDR1 and CDR2 (germline): DFQATT, SNEGSKA (reference sequence). After removal of 5 bases from V and 8 bases from J, the junction contained 3 bases not matched to a gene. The CDR3 has 11 amino acids. The CDR3, as DNA: TGCAGTGCTTGGGACAGGGTGGGCTACACCTTC. Encoded protein: CSAWDRVGYTF.

V is TRBV27 and J is TRBJ2-7, with 8 positions matching TRBD2. V lost 5 bases to trimming and J lost 6 bases; unmatched junction nucleotides: 9. Germline V gene data show CDR1 as MNHEY and CDR2 as SMNVEV (reference sequence). The CDR3 totals 14 residues. The CDR3 loop is CASSHFSGIGEQYF. CDR3 DNA sequence: TGTGCCAGCAGTCATTTTAGCGGGATAGGCGAGCAGTACTTC.

This chain links TRBV7-3 with TRBJ2-1; TRBD2 agrees at 9 bases. The CDR3 contains 16 residues. Germline assignment: CDR1 SGHTA and CDR2 FQGTGA. Losses at the gene ends were 2 bases for V and 9 bases for J; bases not matched to a gene: 11. The CDR3 protein is CASSLGVRGGAPEQFF. The CDR3 DNA follows: TGTGCCAGCAGCTTAGGGGTTCGCGGGGGGGCCCCTGAGCAGTTCTTC.

This rearrangement joins TRBV28 to TRBJ2-3; 10 nucleotides agree with TRBD2. Germline V gives CDR1 MDHEN, CDR2 SYDVKM. The CDR3 has 16 residues. The ends lost 4 bases at V and 5 bases at J; junction bases unmatched: 9. CDR3 sequence: CASSSPSSGRKDTQYF. The CDR3, as DNA: TGTGCCAGCAGTTCCCCGAGTAGCGGGAGGAAAGATACGCAGTATTTT.

The rearrangement uses TRBV11-2 and TRBJ2-2; TRBD2 might be the D (5 bases). Germline loops: CDR1 SGHAT, CDR2 FQNNGV. The CDR3 has 13 residues. Trimming took 4 bases from V and 5 from J, leaving 8 bases between them. CDR3 in amino acids: CASSSGGTGELFF. CDR3 coding DNA: TGTGCCAGCAGCTCAGGAGGAACCGGGGAGCTGTTTTTT. The full variable domain, in which reference TRBV11-2 and TRBJ2-2 provide the parts outside the CDR3, is EAGVAQSPRYKIIEKRQSVAFWCNPISGHATLYWYQQILGQGPKLLIQFQNNGVVDDSQLPKDRFSAERLKGVDSTLKIQPAKLEDSAVYLCASSSGGTGELFFGEGSRLTVL.

This clone was recorded many times. The V gene is TRBV27, the J gene TRBJ1-2; 8 positions match TRBD1. Germline CDR1 is MNHEY and CDR2 is SMNVEV (reference sequence). This CDR3 comprises 13 residues. With 5 bases clipped from V and 4 bases from J, the junction kept 3 bases outside the gene matches. The CDR3 sequence is CASSPTGAYGYTF. For the CDR3, the DNA is TGTGCCAGCAGTCCGACAGGGGCCTATGGCTACACCTTC.

The rearrangement joins TRBV6-2 or TRBV6-3 to TRBJ1-4, with 7 bases lining up with TRBD1. J was trimmed by 5 bases and V by 5 bases; bases with no gene match: 11. CDR3 length: 16 amino acids. The germline gives CDR1 MNHEY, CDR2 SVGEGT. The DNA of the CDR3 is TGTGCCAGCAGTACACGACTCGGGACAGTGAATGAAAAACTGTTTTTT. Protein product: CASSTRLGTVNEKLFF.

The gene calls are TRBV3-1 (or the pseudogene TRBV3-2) and TRBJ2-7; 7 bases agree with TRBD1. Germline CDR1 reads LGHDT; CDR2 reads YNNKEL (reference sequence). The CDR3 has 14 amino acids. V dropped 2 bases and J dropped 5; count of bases not matched to a gene: 6. The CDR3 region has the DNA TGTGCCAGCAGCCAACAGACAGGGATCCACGAGCAGTACTTC. Its translation: CASSQQTGIHEQYF.

The chain carries TRBV6-2 or TRBV6-3 and TRBJ1-4; D possibly corresponds to TRBD1 (5 bases). Looked up from germline, CDR1 is MNHEY and CDR2 is SVGEGT. The CDR3 is 14 amino acids. Trimming cost V 5 bases and J 8 bases, with 15 bases left between them. In DNA form, the CDR3 reads TGTGCCAGCAGTCCATGGGGGGTGGACGAAAAACTGTTTTTT. As protein: CASSPWGVDEKLFF.

This chain joins TRBV7-2 and TRBJ1-1; D is perhaps TRBD1 (5 bases). This CDR3 region has 16 residues. Germline V gene lookup returns CDR1 SGHTA and CDR2 FQGNSA. Trimming stripped 1 base from V and 5 bases from J, with 17 bases between. The CDR3 sequence: CASSLDGHGGSTEAFF. The CDR3 DNA reads TGTGCCAGCAGCTTAGACGGGCATGGGGGGTCGACTGAAGCTTTCTTT.

The chain employs TRBV24-1 and TRBJ2-3; 8 positions agree with TRBD2. Germline V gives CDR1 KGHDR, CDR2 SFDVKD. The CDR3 contains 17 residues. Trimming took 1 base from V and 0 from J; bases not matched to a gene: 5. CDR3 sequence reads: CATSDFKRERSTDTQYF. The DNA of the CDR3 is TGTGCCACCAGTGATTTTAAGCGGGAGCGGAGCACAGATACGCAGTATTTT.

The CDR3 region is CSVPSQGLIYGYTF. In DNA, the CDR3 is TGCAGCGTTCCTTCCCAGGGTTTAATCTATGGCTACACCTTC. This sequence joins TRBV29-1 and TRBJ1-2; the D gene is possibly TRBD1 (5 bases). Looked up from germline, CDR1 is SQVTM and CDR2 is ANQGSEA. This CDR3 has 14 residues. V was trimmed by 5 bases and J by 4 bases, leaving 17 bases between them.

The chain combines TRBV6-5 with TRBJ2-7; 9 positions match TRBD1. Germline V gene data show CDR1 as MNHEY and CDR2 as SVGAGI. The CDR3 totals 14 residues. V lost 6 bases and J lost 5; bases outside the gene matches: 8. CDR3 nucleotide sequence: TGTGCCAGCAGCGCCTCTGGACAGGGGAACGAGCAGTACTTC. As protein: CASSASGQGNEQYF.

The rearrangement links TRBV28 to TRBJ1-2; D unresolved. The germline V gene has CDR1 MDHEN and CDR2 SYDVKM. The CDR3 runs 14 residues. Trimming left V 6 bases short and J 4 bases short, with 15 bases between. DNA for the CDR3: TGTGCCAGCAGGAGGGTAAGGGCAGGCTATGGCTACACCTTC. This translates into CASRRVRAGYGYTF.

The V call is TRBV25-1, the J call TRBJ1-4; D not certain. Germline V gene sequence: CDR1 MGHDK, CDR2 SYGVNS. The V end lost 2 bases, the J end lost 8 bases, and 12 bases lay between the germline ends. The CDR3 spans 14 residues. This CDR3 is CASSEEGPGEKLFF. For the CDR3, the DNA is TGTGCCAGCAGTGAAGAGGGCCCGGGGGAAAAACTGTTTTTT.

This sequence joins TRBV7-2 and TRBJ2-7; the match to TRBD2 covers 13 bases. Trimming at V came to 6 bases and at J to 2 bases, leaving 10 bases not matched to a gene. Germline V gives CDR1 SGHTA, CDR2 FQGNSA. The length of the CDR3 is 17 residues. The CDR3 DNA reads TGTGCCAGCAGATTGACTAGCGGGGGGTTTAGAGCCTACGAGCAGTACTTC. Translating it yields CASRLTSGGFRAYEQYF.

This clone has just a few counts. The chain links TRBV19 to TRBJ2-5, with TRBD1 identical over 7 bases. V shed 6 bases and J 3 bases; nucleotides not matched to a gene: 4. The length of the CDR3 is 13 residues. Germline loops: CDR1 LNHDA, CDR2 SQIVND (reference sequence). Here the CDR3 DNA reads TGTGCCAGTAGGAGTACAGGGGAAGAGACCCAGTACTTC. Encoded protein: CASRSTGEETQYF.

The V and J genes are TRBV5-6 and TRBJ2-4, with 8 bases aligning to TRBD1. The CDR3 extends over 16 amino acids. Germline CDR1 is SGHDT and CDR2 is YYEEEE. J was trimmed by 1 base and V by 4 bases; bases with no gene match: 7. DNA for the CDR3: TGTGCCAGCAGCGCTTGGACAGGGTTCGCCAAAAACATTCAGTACTTC. It codes for CASSAWTGFAKNIQYF.

This chain connects TRBV28 to TRBJ1-1; D is unresolved. This CDR3 region has 14 residues. Germline V gives CDR1 MDHEN, CDR2 SYDVKM. For the CDR3, the DNA is TGTGGGGTCTCCTGGGCCTTCGGGAACACTGAAGCTTTCTTT. Protein sequence: CGVSWAFGNTEAFF.

This clone appeared a few times. The gene calls are TRBV6-2 or TRBV6-3 and TRBJ1-4, with 7 bases matching TRBD1. This CDR3 is 15 amino acids long. CDR1 is MNHEY, CDR2 SVGEGT, per germline. J gave up 3 bases and V 4 bases, and 5 bases lay outside the gene matches. The CDR3 DNA follows: TGTGCCAGCAGTTCATGGGGACAGCCTAATGAAAAACTGTTTTTT. It is translated as CASSSWGQPNEKLFF.

The gene calls are TRBV21-1 and TRBJ2-3; TRBD2 is the table's D call, not checked against the DNA. TRBV21-1 is flagged as a pseudogene. The CDR3 runs to 17 residues. The CDR3 coding sequence is TGTGCCAGCGGGGGGACTAGCGGGGCTACAAGCACAGATACGCAGTATTTT. This codes for CASGGTSGATSTDTQYF.